The rows below give T cell receptor beta chains drawn from one sample of a study of blood T cell repertoires in COVID-19. This table comes from immunoSEQ multiplex PCR, and its TCRdb copy is limited to in-frame clones, with some not included. The table has 65,000 to 70,000 clones, 75% to 80% seen once. Sequences were obtained from peripheral blood. These receptors all come from an older woman with acute or convalescent COVID-19. Both conserved end residues are part of each CDR3. The D gene is left open where the match is weak. Only part of the rows carry a size: once, few, many, or a class if the clone is expanded.

TRBJ1-2 . TRBV4-2 . TGTGCCGCGGCGGGCTCCTATGGCTACACCTTC CAAAGSYGYTF
TRBJ2-5 TRBD1 TRBV6-5 . TGTGCCAGCAGTAATCGAGGGGGCGCGGTAGTGACCCAGTACTTC CASSNRGGAVVTQYF
TRBJ1-4 . TRBV6-5 . TGTGCCAGCAGTTACGCCGCGGGACGGAATAATGAAAAACTGTTTTTT CASSYAAGRNNEKLFF
TRBJ1-2 TRBD1 TRBV6-2/TRBV6-3 . TGTGCCAGCAGTTACTCCTCGCGGACAGGGGCCTATGAATTGGGCTACACCTTC CASSYSSRTGAYELGYTF
TRBJ1-5 . TRBV10-2 . TGCGCCAGCAGACGGGGTGCCGGGCAGCCCCAGCATTTT CASRRGAGQPQHF
TRBJ2-2 TRBD1 TRBV5-4 . TGTGCCAGCAGCTTGCCAGGGGGCCGAACCGGGGAGCTGTTTTTT CASSLPGGRTGELFF
TRBJ2-7 TRBD2 TRBV2 . TGTGCCAGCAGGGATACTAGCGGGGGGGGCTACGAGCAGTACTTC CASRDTSGGGYEQYF
TRBJ1-3 . TRBV18 . TGTGCCAGCTCACAATCCAGCGGGCTTTCTGGAAACACCATATATTTT CASSQSSGLSGNTIYF
TRBJ1-6 TRBD1 TRBV30 . TGTGCCTGGAGTCCCACAGGGGGTAATTCACCCCTCCACTTT CAWSPTGGNSPLHF
TRBJ1-1 TRBD1 TRBV11-2 . TGTGCCAGCAGCCCAGGGACAGGGGGCGATGAAGCTTTCTTT CASSPGTGGDEAFF
TRBJ2-7 . TRBV5-6 . TGTGCCAGCAGCTTGGTGGAGGTGGGGGGTTCCTACGAGCAGTACTTC CASSLVEVGGSYEQYF
TRBJ2-5 . TRBV4-2 . TGTGCCAGCAGCCAGGCGCCGGGGGTCCAAGAGACCCAGTACTTC CASSQAPGVQETQYF
TRBJ1-4 . TRBV7-6 . TGTGCCAGCAGCCAAAACGTGGGGCGGATTAATGAAAAACTGTTTTTT CASSQNVGRINEKLFF
TRBJ2-1 . TRBV11-2 . TGTGCCAGCAGCCTTGGACTTTACAATGAGCAGTTCTTC CASSLGLYNEQFF
TRBJ2-3 . TRBV4-1 few TGCGCCAGCAGTACTCAAGGAGGGTTAGATACGCAGTATTTT CASSTQGGLDTQYF
TRBJ2-1 TRBD1 TRBV11-2 once TGTGCCAGCAGCTTCCCCGGGACAGGGGAGGTCAATGAGCAGTTCTTC CASSFPGTGEVNEQFF
TRBJ1-1 TRBD1 TRBV7-3 . TGTGCCAGCAGCTTGACAGGGATCGGGGCTGAAGCTTTCTTT CASSLTGIGAEAFF
TRBJ2-1 . TRBV21-1 . TGTGCCAGCAGCTCCAACGGGCGGGGCTCCTACAATGAGCAGTTCTTC CASSSNGRGSYNEQFF
TRBJ2-3 . TRBV6-5 . TGTGCCAGCAGACGGACAGCGCTCACAGATACGCAGTATTTT CASRRTALTDTQYF
TRBJ2-3 TRBD1 TRBV5-1 . TGCGCCAGCAGCTCATACAGGGGCGGTGGGACAGATACGCAGTATTTT CASSSYRGGGTDTQYF
TRBJ1-2 . TRBV7-9 . TGTGCCAGCAGCCCCGGGGACTATGGCTACACCTTC CASSPGDYGYTF
TRBJ2-1 TRBD1 TRBV5-4 . TGTGCCAGCAGCAAGGGACAGGGGGCTGGGGAGCAGTTCTTC CASSKGQGAGEQFF
TRBJ1-2 . TRBV10-2 . TGCGCCAGCAGTGAGTCTGGACCCCCCGGGGGCTATGGCTACACCTTC CASSESGPPGGYGYTF
TRBJ1-4 . TRBV4-2 . TGTGCCAGCAGCCTGGAACACTCTTGGAGTGAAAAACTGTTTTTT CASSLEHSWSEKLFF
TRBJ2-7 TRBD1 TRBV7-3 few TGTGCCAGCAGCTTAATGGGACAGAGCTCCTACGAGCAGTACTTC CASSLMGQSSYEQYF
TRBJ2-3 . TRBV5-1 . TGCGCCAGCAGCTTGCAGGGTACCACCACAGATACGCAGTATTTT CASSLQGTTTDTQYF
TRBJ1-1 . TRBV5-6 . TGTGCCAGCAGCTTGGCCAGAGGAGACACTGAAGCTTTCTTT CASSLARGDTEAFF
TRBJ1-4 TRBD1 TRBV4-1 . TGCGCCAGCAGCCCGGGACAGATCGTTGCTAATGAAAAACTGTTTTTT CASSPGQIVANEKLFF
TRBJ1-1 . TRBV12-3/TRBV12-4 . TGTGCCAGCAATGCGGGAGACACTGAAGCTTTCTTT CASNAGDTEAFF
TRBJ1-2 . TRBV11-2 . TGTGCCAGCAGCTTAGGTAATGGCTACACCTTC CASSLGNGYTF
TRBJ1-2 . TRBV25-1 few TGTGCCAGCACTGACGGAGGGGACGACTACACCTTC CASTDGGDDYTF
TRBJ1-2 TRBD1 TRBV5-6 few TGTGCCAGCAGCCCTGGGAGAGGACAGGATGGCTACACCTTC CASSPGRGQDGYTF
TRBJ1-2 TRBD1 TRBV5-1 . TGCGCCAGCAGCTCCCCCCCCGGGACAGGGCTTGACTATGGCTACACCTTC CASSSPPGTGLDYGYTF
TRBJ1-1 . TRBV5-1 . TGCGCCAGCAGCATGAGACAGGCCTCGGCAGGAGCTTTCTTT CASSMRQASAGAFF
TRBJ1-1 . TRBV30 . TGTGCCTGGAGTGTATTACAGTCAGCTTTCTTT CAWSVLQSAFF
TRBJ1-4 . TRBV2 . TGTGCCAGCAGCGTGGACACCACAACTAATGAAAAACTGTTTTTT CASSVDTTTNEKLFF
TRBJ2-7 TRBD2 TRBV5-1 . TGCGCCAGCAGCTGGGCGGGGGATACCTACGAGCAGTACTTC CASSWAGDTYEQYF
TRBJ1-5 . TRBV3-1/TRBV3-2 medium-sized TGTGCCAGCAGCCAAGATCGGGGGGGGACTCAGCCCCAGCATTTT CASSQDRGGTQPQHF
TRBJ1-1 . TRBV28 few TGTGCCAGCAGTTTAGGGGGGATGAACACTGAAGCTTTCTTT CASSLGGMNTEAFF
TRBJ2-1 . TRBV2 . TGTGCCAGCTTTCTAGCGCCCAATTTCAATGAGCAGTTCTTC CASFLAPNFNEQFF
TRBJ1-1 . TRBV13 . TGTGCCAGCAGCTTTGGGAGGGGATACACTGAAGCTTTCTTT CASSFGRGYTEAFF
TRBJ1-2 . TRBV6-5 . TGTGCCAGCCAGGAATCGGGAGGCTACACCTTC CASQESGGYTF
TRBJ2-5 . TRBV13 few TGTGCCAGCAGCTCGTCTCTTGGGAGAACCCAGTACTTC CASSSSLGRTQYF
TRBJ2-2 . TRBV6-5 . TGTGCCAGCAGTTATCGGGGGTTCGCCGGGGAGCTGTTTTTT CASSYRGFAGELFF
TRBJ2-7 TRBD1 TRBV5-5 . TGTGCCAGCAGCTGGGGGACAGGGACCTACGAGCAGTACTTC CASSWGTGTYEQYF
TRBJ2-7 TRBD2 TRBV3-1/TRBV3-2 many TGTGCCAGCAGCCAACTAGCGGGGGCCGCGTACGAGCAGTACTTC CASSQLAGAAYEQYF
TRBJ2-1 . TRBV14 . TGTGCCAGCAACTCAGGGTCCTTCTACAATGAGCAGTTCTTC CASNSGSFYNEQFF